The T cell receptor (beta chain) under discussion was sequenced for a study of spatial heterogeneity in lung cancer. Background on the study: The average appearance count of each unique TCR and UMI combination in raw reads was more than 9.5.

Each TCR cDNA molecule carried a unique molecular identifier. TCRdb reprocessed the 5' RACE reads with MiXCR, giving one entry per CDR3 protein. Here the sample spans 90,000 to 95,000 distinct CDR3 sequences, approximately 12% being singletons. Time point: sample taken at primary tumor resection. Samples were donated by 72 untreated early-stage non-small cell lung cancer patients. Tumor, nontumor lung or frozen PBMC supplied whole RNA that was sequenced unsorted. The sequenced sample was PBMCs, obtained at surgery. The origin of this receptor is a male donor with early-stage non-small cell lung cancer.

The CDR3 sequence: CASSPGVAGEADTQYF. CDR3 nucleotide sequence: TGTGCCAGCAGTCCCGGGGTAGCGGGAGAGGCAGATACGCAGTATTTT. This chain joins TRBV2 and TRBJ2-3, with 9 bases lining up with TRBD2. Germline V lookup: CDR1 SNHLY, CDR2 FYNNEI. The V and J ends lost 5 bases and 4 bases, in that order; junction bases with no gene match: 10. The CDR3 loop spans 16 amino acids. The full variable domain, with the rest looked up from reference TRBV2 and TRBJ2-3, is EPEVTQTPSHQVTQMGQEVILRCVPISNHLYFYWYRQILGQKVEFLVSFYNNEISEKSEIFDDQFSVERPDGSNFTLKIRSTKLEDSAMYFCASSPGVAGEADTQYFGPGTRLTVL.